This TCR beta chain was recovered during a study of cytomegalovirus exposure and HLA in healthy donors. Study-wide context: Around 76% of 350 to 400 genotyped donors fell in the Caucasian-associated ancestry cluster.

Germline V gene lookup returns CDR1 SGHTA and CDR2 FQGNSA. CDR3 size: 15 residues. Trimming took 4 bases from V and 1 from J; bases not matched to a gene: 2. Study-wide results and caveats: A prior analysis recorded that most TCR beta V segments were productive about 87% or about 30% of the time.

A word on this clone: Its specificity is unknown.

This PCR relied on a set of 60 Vbeta primers and 13 Jbeta primers. Some clones are missing from TCRdb's copy, which holds only in-frame ones; the method was immunoSEQ multiplex PCR. The table counts some 150,000 clones; 2.7% lies in the top ten. The sample consisted of PBMCs. The TCR sequence derives from a man aged 40-50 years in good health and CMV-seronegative. The V gene is TRBV7-2, the J gene TRBJ2-2; 8 bases match TRBD1. The CDR3 protein is CASSSDRGNTGELFF. For the CDR3, the DNA is TGTGCCAGCAGCTCCGACAGGGGGAACACCGGGGAGCTGTTTTTT. The full variable domain, its missing parts supplied by reference TRBV7-2 and TRBJ2-2, is GAGVSQSPSNKVTEKGKDVELRCDPISGHTALYWYRQSLGQGLEFLIYFQGNSAPDKSGLPSDRFSAERTGGSVSTLTIQRTQQEDSAVYLCASSSDRGNTGELFFGEGSRLTVL.